This is a list of T cell receptor beta chains from one sample in a study of PD-1 blockade in mismatch repair-deficient tumors. Clones were read by immunoSEQ multiplex PCR, and TCRdb kept only the in-frame ones, dropping some. The sample shows approximately 16,000 clones, over 70% of them seen only once. Material: PBMCs, obtained less than 25 weeks after starting pembrolizumab. Receptor source: an adult with mismatch repair-deficient cancer. Both conserved end residues are part of each CDR3. D genes are given only for firm matches. Only some rows state a clone size, as once, few, many or a class for expanded clones.

clone size: .; V gene: TRBV15; J gene: TRBJ1-3; D gene: .; CDR3 DNA: TGTGCCACCAGCGCTCCGGGAGGGCTGGGCTCTGGAAACACCATATATTTT; CDR3 protein: CATSAPGGLGSGNTIYF
clone size: .; V gene: TRBV7-9; J gene: TRBJ2-7; D gene: .; CDR3 DNA: TGTGCCAGCAGCTTAGGAAGAGGTAGCCTCGCAACGGCCTACGAGCAGTACTTC; CDR3 protein: CASSLGRGSLATAYEQYF
clone size: .; V gene: TRBV28; J gene: TRBJ2-5; D gene: .; CDR3 DNA: TGTGCCAGCAGTGGGGCCTCTCCGAGTGGGGAGACCCAGTACTTC; CDR3 protein: CASSGASPSGETQYF
clone size: .; V gene: TRBV2; J gene: TRBJ1-5; D gene: TRBD1; CDR3 DNA: TGTGCCAGCAAACGGACAGGGGTACAGCCCCAGCATTTT; CDR3 protein: CASKRTGVQPQHF
clone size: few; V gene: TRBV6-5; J gene: TRBJ2-7; D gene: TRBD2; CDR3 DNA: TGTGCCAGCAGCCCCGGGACTAGCGGGAGGAACGAGCAGTACTTC; CDR3 protein: CASSPGTSGRNEQYF
clone size: .; V gene: TRBV6-5; J gene: TRBJ1-5; D gene: .; CDR3 DNA: TGTGCCAGCAGTTACTCTGCCTATAGCAATCAGCCCCAGCATTTT; CDR3 protein: CASSYSAYSNQPQHF
clone size: .; V gene: TRBV13; J gene: TRBJ2-1; D gene: TRBD2; CDR3 DNA: TGTGCCAGCAGCTCACGGACTAGCGGGAGGGCCGGCTCCTACAATGAGCAGTTCTTC; CDR3 protein: CASSSRTSGRAGSYNEQFF
clone size: .; V gene: TRBV27; J gene: TRBJ2-1; D gene: .; CDR3 DNA: TGTGCCAGCAGTTTATTGGTTGGGCGAGCAGAGCAGTTCTTC; CDR3 protein: CASSLLVGRAEQFF
clone size: .; V gene: TRBV5-1; J gene: TRBJ1-1; D gene: TRBD1; CDR3 DNA: TGCGCCAGCAGCTTGGCTTTGGGACAGGGGGCCACAAACACTGAAGCTTTCTTT; CDR3 protein: CASSLALGQGATNTEAFF
clone size: .; V gene: TRBV7-2; J gene: TRBJ1-2; D gene: .; CDR3 DNA: TGTGCCAGCAGCTTATCGGGGATAGGCTACACCTTC; CDR3 protein: CASSLSGIGYTF
clone size: .; V gene: TRBV5-1; J gene: TRBJ2-3; D gene: .; CDR3 DNA: TGCGCCAGCAGCTTGGAGAGGGTCGCTAGCACAGATACGCAGTATTTT; CDR3 protein: CASSLERVASTDTQYF
clone size: once; V gene: TRBV7-2; J gene: TRBJ1-1; D gene: TRBD1; CDR3 DNA: TGTGCCAGCAGCTTTTCCGGGACAGCGAACACTGAAGCTTTCTTT; CDR3 protein: CASSFSGTANTEAFF
clone size: .; V gene: TRBV7-3; J gene: TRBJ2-5; D gene: .; CDR3 DNA: TGTGCCAGCAGCCCCCCCGGGCAAGAGACCCAGTACTTC; CDR3 protein: CASSPPGQETQYF
clone size: .; V gene: TRBV7-3; J gene: TRBJ2-6; D gene: TRBD1; CDR3 DNA: TGTGCCAGCAGAAAGACCGGGACAGGGAGCTCTGGGGCCAACGTCCTGACTTTC; CDR3 protein: CASRKTGTGSSGANVLTF
clone size: .; V gene: TRBV19; J gene: TRBJ1-1; D gene: .; CDR3 DNA: TGTGCCAGTAGCCTACAGTTTAACACTGAAGCTTTCTTT; CDR3 protein: CASSLQFNTEAFF
clone size: .; V gene: TRBV7-2; J gene: TRBJ1-5; D gene: .; CDR3 DNA: TGTGCCAGCAGCTTGTATTACGGGAGCAATCAGCCCCAGCATTTT; CDR3 protein: CASSLYYGSNQPQHF
clone size: .; V gene: TRBV5-1; J gene: TRBJ2-2; D gene: .; CDR3 DNA: TGCGCCAGCAGTCAGACAGCTGTGAACACCGGGGAGCTGTTTTTT; CDR3 protein: CASSQTAVNTGELFF
clone size: .; V gene: TRBV27; J gene: TRBJ1-4; D gene: TRBD1; CDR3 DNA: TGTGCCAGCGGCCTGACAGGGGAAGGGGAAAAACTGTTTTTT; CDR3 protein: CASGLTGEGEKLFF
clone size: .; V gene: TRBV5-1; J gene: TRBJ2-3; D gene: TRBD1; CDR3 DNA: TGCGCCAGCAGCTTGGGACAGGGGGCTGCAGATACGCAGTATTTT; CDR3 protein: CASSLGQGAADTQYF
clone size: .; V gene: TRBV5-1; J gene: TRBJ2-7; D gene: .; CDR3 DNA: TGCGCCAGCAGCTTGCGCGGGGAAAGCTCCTACGAGCAGTACTTC; CDR3 protein: CASSLRGESSYEQYF
clone size: .; V gene: TRBV10-3; J gene: TRBJ2-7; D gene: .; CDR3 DNA: TGTGCCATCAGTACCATTAAGAGCTCCTACGAGCAGTACTTC; CDR3 protein: CAISTIKSSYEQYF
clone size: .; V gene: TRBV12-2; J gene: TRBJ2-6; D gene: .; CDR3 DNA: TGTGCAAGTCCCCTAAGGGGCCCGCTGAGGACAAACTCTGGGGCCAACGTCCTGACTTTC; CDR3 protein: CASPLRGPLRTNSGANVLTF
clone size: few; V gene: TRBV27; J gene: TRBJ2-7; D gene: TRBD1; CDR3 DNA: TGTGCCAGCAGCCCCGGACAGGGGGGCTCCTACGAGCAGTACTTC; CDR3 protein: CASSPGQGGSYEQYF
clone size: .; V gene: TRBV19; J gene: TRBJ2-3; D gene: TRBD1; CDR3 DNA: TGTGCCAGTAGACTCCAGGGGGGCACAGATACGCAGTATTTT; CDR3 protein: CASRLQGGTDTQYF
clone size: .; V gene: TRBV11-3; J gene: TRBJ2-1; D gene: .; CDR3 DNA: TGTGCCAGCAGCTTGGGGAGCCGCACTGAGCAGTTCTTC; CDR3 protein: CASSLGSRTEQFF
clone size: .; V gene: TRBV6-5; J gene: TRBJ1-6; D gene: .; CDR3 DNA: TGTGCCAGCAGTTACAGGGGGAAGGGAAATTCACCCCTCCACTTT; CDR3 protein: CASSYRGKGNSPLHF
clone size: .; V gene: TRBV11-2; J gene: TRBJ1-2; D gene: .; CDR3 DNA: TGTGCCAGCAGCAACTATCCCGAGGGAGGGGAGGACTATGGCTACACCTTC; CDR3 protein: CASSNYPEGGEDYGYTF
clone size: .; V gene: TRBV30; J gene: TRBJ2-7; D gene: .; CDR3 DNA: TGTGCCTCAGACGGAGGAATCGAGCAGTACTTC; CDR3 protein: CASDGGIEQYF
clone size: .; V gene: TRBV30; J gene: TRBJ1-4; D gene: .; CDR3 DNA: TGTGCCTGGAGCCTCAACAGGCTTACTAATGAAAAACTGTTTTTT; CDR3 protein: CAWSLNRLTNEKLFF
clone size: .; V gene: TRBV30; J gene: TRBJ2-3; D gene: .; CDR3 DNA: TGTGCCTGGAGGCACGGTCTCGCCACAGATACGCAGTATTTT; CDR3 protein: CAWRHGLATDTQYF
clone size: .; V gene: TRBV5-4; J gene: TRBJ1-1; D gene: TRBD1; CDR3 DNA: TGTGCCAGCAGCATAACAGGGGTGACTGAAGCTTTCTTT; CDR3 protein: CASSITGVTEAFF
clone size: few; V gene: TRBV2; J gene: TRBJ2-7; D gene: .; CDR3 DNA: TGTGCCAGCAGTGAAGGGGGCTTCTACGAGCAGTACTTC; CDR3 protein: CASSEGGFYEQYF
clone size: .; V gene: TRBV7-9; J gene: TRBJ1-1; D gene: TRBD1; CDR3 DNA: TGTGCCAGCAGCGCCAAGGGGGCAATGGGCACTGAAGCTTTCTTT; CDR3 protein: CASSAKGAMGTEAFF
clone size: .; V gene: TRBV30; J gene: TRBJ2-3; D gene: .; CDR3 DNA: TGTGCCTGGAGTGATTTGGCTAGACGCACAGATACGCAGTATTTT; CDR3 protein: CAWSDLARRTDTQYF
clone size: .; V gene: TRBV7-2; J gene: TRBJ2-1; D gene: .; CDR3 DNA: TGTGCCAGCAGCCGAAGTCTATTCTCCTACAATGAGCAGTTCTTC; CDR3 protein: CASSRSLFSYNEQFF
clone size: once; V gene: TRBV28; J gene: TRBJ1-2; D gene: TRBD1; CDR3 DNA: TGTGCCAGCATCGCCGGGACAGGGCATAACTATGGCTACACCTTC; CDR3 protein: CASIAGTGHNYGYTF
clone size: .; V gene: TRBV5-4; J gene: TRBJ1-4; D gene: TRBD1; CDR3 DNA: TGTGCCAGCAGCCACAACAGGGGGCGGACAAATGAAAAACTGTTTTTT; CDR3 protein: CASSHNRGRTNEKLFF
clone size: once; V gene: TRBV19; J gene: TRBJ1-5; D gene: TRBD1; CDR3 DNA: TGTGCCAGTAGGCTGGACAGGGGATATGGCAATCAGCCCCAGCATTTT; CDR3 protein: CASRLDRGYGNQPQHF
clone size: .; V gene: TRBV6-1; J gene: TRBJ2-1; D gene: TRBD2; CDR3 DNA: TGTGCCAGCAGCAGAGGACTAGCGGGAGGAAAGGAGCAGTTCTTC; CDR3 protein: CASSRGLAGGKEQFF
clone size: .; V gene: TRBV6-6; J gene: TRBJ2-1; D gene: .; CDR3 DNA: TGTGCCAGCAGTTACGGAGGGAGCTCCTACAATGAGCAGTTCTTC; CDR3 protein: CASSYGGSSYNEQFF
clone size: once; V gene: TRBV5-1; J gene: TRBJ2-5; D gene: .; CDR3 DNA: TGCGCCAGCAGCTTCTACAGTTCCCAAGAGACCCAGTACTTC; CDR3 protein: CASSFYSSQETQYF
clone size: .; V gene: TRBV10-3; J gene: TRBJ2-7; D gene: TRBD2; CDR3 DNA: TGTGCCATCAGTGAGGCTAGCGGGACCGTCGAGCAGTACTTC; CDR3 protein: CAISEASGTVEQYF
clone size: .; V gene: TRBV30; J gene: TRBJ1-4; D gene: .; CDR3 DNA: TGTGCCTGGAGTCCCGCCGGTGAAAAACTGTTTTTT; CDR3 protein: CAWSPAGEKLFF
clone size: .; V gene: TRBV30; J gene: TRBJ1-3; D gene: TRBD1; CDR3 DNA: TGTGCCAAGACAGGGGCTTTTGGAAACACCATATATTTT; CDR3 protein: CAKTGAFGNTIYF
clone size: once; V gene: TRBV9; J gene: TRBJ2-1; D gene: .; CDR3 DNA: TGTGCCAGCAGCGCGCTAGGCGTTGAGCAGTTCTTC; CDR3 protein: CASSALGVEQFF
clone size: .; V gene: TRBV6-7; J gene: TRBJ1-5; D gene: .; CDR3 DNA: TGTGCCAGCAGTTACTCTGAGGACAGAGGCAATCAGCCCCAGCATTTT; CDR3 protein: CASSYSEDRGNQPQHF
clone size: .; V gene: TRBV27; J gene: TRBJ2-7; D gene: TRBD2; CDR3 DNA: TGTGCCAGCAGACGGACTAGTGCCTACGAGCAGTACTTC; CDR3 protein: CASRRTSAYEQYF
clone size: .; V gene: TRBV7-3; J gene: TRBJ2-3; D gene: .; CDR3 DNA: TGTGCCAGCAGCTTAGGGACTAGCACAGATACGCAGTATTTT; CDR3 protein: CASSLGTSTDTQYF
clone size: few; V gene: TRBV19; J gene: TRBJ2-7; D gene: TRBD1; CDR3 DNA: TGTGCCACCCAAGACAGGGCCTACTCCTACGAGCAGTACTTC; CDR3 protein: CATQDRAYSYEQYF
clone size: .; V gene: TRBV11-3; J gene: TRBJ2-7; D gene: TRBD2; CDR3 DNA: TGTGCCAGCAGCTCCGGGACTAGCGGGACCGAGCAGTACTTC; CDR3 protein: CASSSGTSGTEQYF
clone size: .; V gene: TRBV6-1; J gene: TRBJ2-2; D gene: TRBD1; CDR3 DNA: TGTGCCACTAGTGACAGGGGGAACACCGGGGAGCTGTTTTTT; CDR3 protein: CATSDRGNTGELFF
clone size: .; V gene: TRBV30; J gene: TRBJ1-3; D gene: .; CDR3 DNA: TGTGCCTGGAGCCCCGGGGTAAGGCCTGGAAACACCATATATTTT; CDR3 protein: CAWSPGVRPGNTIYF
clone size: .; V gene: TRBV28; J gene: TRBJ1-6; D gene: .; CDR3 DNA: TGTGCCAGCAGTTTGTGGGCTGGGCAGGGCCATAATTCACCCCTCCACTTT; CDR3 protein: CASSLWAGQGHNSPLHF
clone size: .; V gene: TRBV7-9; J gene: TRBJ2-7; D gene: .; CDR3 DNA: TGTGCCAGCAGCTTAAGCCCAGGACACCGCCTGTCCTACGAGCAGTACTTC; CDR3 protein: CASSLSPGHRLSYEQYF
clone size: .; V gene: TRBV5-1; J gene: TRBJ2-5; D gene: TRBD2; CDR3 DNA: TGCGCCAGCAGCTTGGGATCCAGCGGGAGGATGGAGACCCAGTACTTC; CDR3 protein: CASSLGSSGRMETQYF